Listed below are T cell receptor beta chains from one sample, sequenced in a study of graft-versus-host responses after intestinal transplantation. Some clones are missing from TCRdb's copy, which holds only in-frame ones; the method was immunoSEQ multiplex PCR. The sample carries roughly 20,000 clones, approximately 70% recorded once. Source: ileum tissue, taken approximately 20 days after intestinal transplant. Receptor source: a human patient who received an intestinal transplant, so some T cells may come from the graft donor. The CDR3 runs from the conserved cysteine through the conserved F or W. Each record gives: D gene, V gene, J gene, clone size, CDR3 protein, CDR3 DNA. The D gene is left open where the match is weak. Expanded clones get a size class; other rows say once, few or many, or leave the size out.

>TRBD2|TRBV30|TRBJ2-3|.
CAWSKGGSIDTQYF
TGTGCCTGGAGTAAGGGCGGGAGCATCGATACGCAGTATTTT
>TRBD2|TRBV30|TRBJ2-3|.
CAWSELAGSTDTQYF
TGTGCCTGGAGTGAACTAGCGGGTAGCACAGATACGCAGTATTTT
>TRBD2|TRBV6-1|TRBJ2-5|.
CASSEVLASGGSYQETQYF
TGTGCCAGCAGTGAAGTTTTGGCTAGCGGGGGGTCTTACCAAGAGACCCAGTACTTC
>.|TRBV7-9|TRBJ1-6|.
CASSFDSHNSPLHF
TGTGCCAGCAGCTTCGACAGCCACAATTCACCCCTCCACTTT
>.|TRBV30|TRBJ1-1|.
CAWSVYGEAFF
TGTGCCTGGAGTGTCTACGGTGAAGCTTTCTTT
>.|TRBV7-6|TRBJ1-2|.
CASSLETGKGKGYTF
TGTGCCAGCAGCTTAGAGACAGGTAAGGGAAAGGGCTACACCTTC
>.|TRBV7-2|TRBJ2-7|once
CASSLDRVRVGAYEQYF
TGTGCCAGCAGCTTAGACAGGGTCAGGGTAGGGGCCTACGAGCAGTACTTC
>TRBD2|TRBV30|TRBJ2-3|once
CAWSGHWAGGPVFTDTQYF
TGTGCCTGGAGTGGCCACTGGGCGGGGGGGCCCGTTTTCACAGATACGCAGTATTTT
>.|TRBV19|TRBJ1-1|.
CASRTPGGTYTEAFF
TGTGCCAGTAGAACGCCCGGGGGGACCTACACTGAAGCTTTCTTT
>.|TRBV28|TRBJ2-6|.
CAIQRYSGANVLTF
TGTGCCATCCAGCGGTACTCTGGGGCCAACGTCCTGACTTTC
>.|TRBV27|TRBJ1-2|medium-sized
CASSLSQAGPTGYTF
TGTGCCAGCAGTTTATCACAGGCCGGCCCTACTGGCTACACCTTC
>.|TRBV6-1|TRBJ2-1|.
CASLLGRDNEQFF
TGTGCCAGCCTTCTGGGCAGGGACAATGAGCAGTTCTTC
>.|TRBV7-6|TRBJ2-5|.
CASSQPSSTLLQETQYF
TGTGCCAGCAGCCAACCCTCCTCGACACTCCTCCAAGAGACCCAGTACTTC
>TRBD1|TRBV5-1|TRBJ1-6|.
CASSLGQGNNSPLHF
TGCGCCAGCAGCCTTGGACAGGGAAATAATTCACCCCTCCACTTT
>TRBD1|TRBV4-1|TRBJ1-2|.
CASSLPGRTGDYGYTF
TGCGCCAGCAGCCTCCCGGGGAGGACAGGGGATTATGGCTACACCTTC
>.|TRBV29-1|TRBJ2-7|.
CSVDGLHEQYF
TGCAGCGTTGATGGGCTGCACGAGCAGTACTTC
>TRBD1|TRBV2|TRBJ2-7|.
CASSETGGLWEQYF
TGTGCCAGCAGTGAGACAGGGGGACTATGGGAGCAGTACTTC
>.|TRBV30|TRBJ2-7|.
CAWREPYEQYF
TGTGCCTGGAGGGAGCCCTACGAGCAGTACTTC
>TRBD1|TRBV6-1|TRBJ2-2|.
CASRDRHTGELFF
TGTGCCAGCCGGGACAGACACACCGGGGAGCTGTTTTTT
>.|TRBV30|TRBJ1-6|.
CAWKQYNSPLHF
TGTGCCTGGAAACAGTATAATTCACCCCTCCACTTT
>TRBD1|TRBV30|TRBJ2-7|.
CAWTDRISYEQYF
TGTGCCTGGACGGACAGGATCTCCTACGAGCAGTACTTC
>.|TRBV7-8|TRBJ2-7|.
CASSLELYEQYF
TGTGCCAGCAGCTTAGAGCTCTACGAGCAGTACTTC